These T cell receptor beta chains were read from a single sample in a study of T cells in Graves' hyperthyroidism and ophthalmopathy. MiXCR, run by TCRdb on the multiplex PCR reads, gives a single entry per CDR3 protein. Among approximately 370,000 distinct CDR3 sequences listed, under 15% were seen once. Sequencing was done on a sample of blood. The receptors were gathered from a woman in her thirties with Graves' hyperthyroidism. Both conserved end residues are part of each CDR3. The D gene is left open where the match is weak. Size is stated for part of the rows, as once, few or many counts, or as a class when the clone is expanded.

J | V | size | D | length | CDR3 | DNA
TRBJ2-3 | TRBV30 | many | TRBD2 | 13 | CSGLARYTDTQYF | TGTTCGGGACTAGCAAGGTACACAGATACGCAGTATTTT
TRBJ2-3 | TRBV18 | many | - | 17 | CASSQSEGRTSTDTQYF | TGTGCCAGCTCACAGAGCGAGGGACGGACCAGCACAGATACGCAGTATTTT
TRBJ2-1 | TRBV6-2/TRBV6-3 | - | TRBD2 | 15 | CASSRMTSGSYEQFF | TGTGCCAGCAGCCGCATGACTAGCGGGAGCTATGAGCAGTTCTTC
TRBJ2-2 | TRBV6-2/TRBV6-3 | - | - | 15 | CASSYFTTRDGELFF | TGTGCCAGCAGTTACTTTACTACCAGGGATGGGGAGCTGTTTTTT
TRBJ1-1 | TRBV19 | - | - | 15 | CASSIPGRLNTEAFF | TGTGCCAGTAGTATCCCCGGACGGCTGAACACTGAAGCTTTCTTT
TRBJ2-5 | TRBV2 | many | TRBD2 | 16 | CASSVSGTRSEETQYF | TGTGCCAGCAGTGTTTCCGGGACTAGGTCAGAAGAGACCCAGTACTTC
TRBJ2-1 | TRBV9 | few | TRBD2 | 16 | CASSTRSGRASDEQFF | TGTGCCAGCAGCACACGCAGCGGGAGGGCCTCTGATGAGCAGTTCTTC
TRBJ2-2 | TRBV11-3 | many | - | 14 | CASSLETGDGELFF | TGTGCCAGCAGCTTAGAGACTGGGGACGGGGAGCTGTTTTTT
TRBJ2-2 | TRBV6-1 | few | - | 15 | CASRPAGRLTGELFF | TGTGCCAGCAGGCCCGCGGGTCGACTAACCGGGGAGCTGTTTTTT
TRBJ2-6 | TRBV10-3 | many | - | 16 | CAISEMAGSGANVLTF | TGTGCCATCAGTGAGATGGCAGGCTCTGGGGCCAACGTCCTGACTTTC
TRBJ2-3 | TRBV6-1 | many | TRBD2 | 15 | CASSPPGLVTDTQYF | TGTGCCAGCAGTCCCCCGGGACTAGTCACAGATACGCAGTATTTT
TRBJ2-7 | TRBV7-9 | - | TRBD2 | 16 | CASSPGLAGGYYEQYF | TGTGCCAGCAGCCCCGGACTAGCGGGAGGGTACTACGAGCAGTACTTC
TRBJ1-1 | TRBV5-5 | many | - | 13 | CASSFWGETEAFF | TGTGCCAGCAGCTTCTGGGGAGAAACTGAAGCTTTCTTT
TRBJ1-1 | TRBV27 | few | - | 12 | CASKGGGVEAFF | TGTGCCAGCAAGGGAGGGGGGGTTGAAGCTTTCTTT
TRBJ1-1 | TRBV30 | many | TRBD1 | 14 | CAWSTGQGNTEAFF | TGTGCCTGGAGTACCGGACAGGGGAACACTGAAGCTTTCTTT
TRBJ1-3 | TRBV18 | - | TRBD1 | 16 | CASSPGQFISGNTIYF | TGTGCCAGCTCACCGGGACAGTTTATCTCCGGAAACACCATATATTTT
TRBJ2-5 | TRBV19 | few | TRBD1 | 15 | CASSIGAGGQETQYF | TGTGCCAGTAGTATAGGAGCAGGGGGCCAAGAGACCCAGTACTTC
TRBJ2-3 | TRBV5-1 | - | TRBD2 | 13 | CASRGLAGDTQYF | TGCGCCAGCAGGGGACTAGCGGGAGATACGCAGTATTTT
TRBJ2-3 | TRBV10-3 | many | - | 14 | CAISAGESTDTQYF | TGTGCCATCAGTGCGGGGGAGTCCACAGATACGCAGTATTTT